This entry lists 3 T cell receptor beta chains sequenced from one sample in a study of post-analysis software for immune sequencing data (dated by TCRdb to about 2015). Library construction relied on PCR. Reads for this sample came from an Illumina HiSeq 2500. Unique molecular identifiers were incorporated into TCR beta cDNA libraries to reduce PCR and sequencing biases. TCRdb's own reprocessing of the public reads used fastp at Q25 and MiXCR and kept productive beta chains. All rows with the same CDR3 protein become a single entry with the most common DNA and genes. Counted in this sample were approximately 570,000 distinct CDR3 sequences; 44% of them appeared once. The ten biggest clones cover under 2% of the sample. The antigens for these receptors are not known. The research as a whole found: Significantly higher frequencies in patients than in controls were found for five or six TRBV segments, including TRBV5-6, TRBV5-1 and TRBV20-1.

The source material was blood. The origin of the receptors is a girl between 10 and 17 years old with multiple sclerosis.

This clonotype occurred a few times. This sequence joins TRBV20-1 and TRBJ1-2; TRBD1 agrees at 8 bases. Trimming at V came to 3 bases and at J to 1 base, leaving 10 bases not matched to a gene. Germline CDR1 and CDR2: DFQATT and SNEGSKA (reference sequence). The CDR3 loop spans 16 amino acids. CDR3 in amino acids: CSASQLTGALNYGYTF. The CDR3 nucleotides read TGCAGTGCTAGCCAATTGACAGGGGCCCTTAACTATGGCTACACCTTC.

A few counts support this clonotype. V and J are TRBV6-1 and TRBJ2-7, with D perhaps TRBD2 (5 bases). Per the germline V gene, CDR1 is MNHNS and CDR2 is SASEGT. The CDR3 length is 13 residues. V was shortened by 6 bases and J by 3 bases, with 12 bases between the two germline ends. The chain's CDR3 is CASRAGVSYEQYF. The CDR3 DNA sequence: TGTGCCAGCAGGGCCGGGGTTAGCTACGAGCAGTACTTC.

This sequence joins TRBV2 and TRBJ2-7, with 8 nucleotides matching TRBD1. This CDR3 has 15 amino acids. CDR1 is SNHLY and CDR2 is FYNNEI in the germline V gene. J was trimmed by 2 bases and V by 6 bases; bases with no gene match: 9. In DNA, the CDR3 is TGTGCCAGCAGACCTAGGACAGGGTTTCCCTACGAGCAGTACTTC. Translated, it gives CASRPRTGFPYEQYF.